Shown below are 19 T cell receptor beta chains from a single sample sequenced in a study of T-cell reconstitution after alpha-beta-depleted transplantation in children. A TCRbeta library incorporating unique molecular identifiers was prepared. A single record per CDR3 protein comes from TCRdb applying MiXCR to the PCR reads. The sample has more than 200,000 distinct CDR3 sequences, about 15% seen once. The specimen was PBMCs, mostly from graft donor cells, collected 360 days after TCRalphabeta/CD19-depleted stem cell transplant. The receptors here all came from a male patient aged 2 to 10 who had a stem cell transplant for acute lymphoblastic leukemia, so the T cells may come from the graft donor.

This chain connects TRBV20-1 to TRBJ1-2; D call uncertain. V lost 1 base to trimming and J lost 2 bases, with 11 bases between them. The CDR3 extends over 14 amino acids. The V gene's germline CDR1 is DFQATT and CDR2 SNEGSKA (reference sequence). As DNA, the CDR3 is TGCAGTGCTAGAGTTAGGGCAGCCAACTATGGCTACACCTTC. Translating gives CSARVRAANYGYTF.

The chain links TRBV14 to TRBJ2-7; D gene uncertain. V was cut by 0 bases and J by 6 bases, with 9 bases left in between. Germline values: CDR1 SGHDN, CDR2 FVKESK. The CDR3 contains 13 residues. This chain's CDR3 is CASSQDPLREQYF. CDR3 in DNA: TGTGCCAGCAGCCAAGATCCCCTACGCGAGCAGTACTTC.

This clonotype has more than one count but fewer than ten. The chain links TRBV15 to TRBJ2-7, with a weak D call TRBD1 (6 bases). The CDR3 spans 16 residues. Germline assignment: CDR1 LNHNV and CDR2 YYDKDF (reference sequence). The V end was cut by 1 base, the J end by 5 bases, with 18 bases between. For the CDR3, the DNA is TGTGCCACCAGCAGAGGGGCCGTAGGACAGATCGACGAGCAGTACTTC. Protein: CATSRGAVGQIDEQYF.

This clonotype showed up many times. The chain is built from TRBV7-9 and TRBJ2-7; D perhaps matches TRBD1 (6 bases). V was trimmed by 5 bases and J by 7 bases, leaving 9 bases between them. From germline, CDR1 is SEHNR and CDR2 FQNEAQ (reference sequence). This CDR3 is 11 amino acids long. The CDR3 reads CASSQGREQYF. The CDR3 nucleotides read TGTGCCAGCAGCCAGGGGCGGGAGCAGTACTTC.

This clonotype was picked up many times. Germline is not matched at one junction end, which may reflect a read error. The V gene is TRBV6-1, the J gene TRBJ2-5, with unresolved D. The CDR3 extends over 14 amino acids. Germline CDR1 MNHNS, CDR2 SASEGT. CDR3 in amino acids: CASSEATTQETQYF. The DNA of the CDR3 is TGTGCCAGCAGCGAAGCTACCACCCAAGAGACCCAGTACTTC.

Comments on this clonotype: The conserved closing phenylalanine or tryptophan is absent in this CDR3, likely reflecting a read error. This chain uses TRBV6-1 with TRBJ1-1, with a weak D call TRBD1 (6 bases). The germline V gene has CDR1 MNHNS and CDR2 SASEGT. The CDR3 spans 14 residues. Trimming left V 9 bases short and J 1 base short, with 15 bases between. CDR3 in amino acids: CASGLRGGNTEAFV. The CDR3 coding sequence is TGTGCCAGTGGCCTCAGGGGAGGGAACACTGAAGCTTTCGTT.

This clonotype was seen more than once but under ten times. The chain has TRBV10-2 and TRBJ2-1; 10 bases align to TRBD2. Germline V gives CDR1 WSHSY, CDR2 SAAADI. After removal of 2 bases from V and 7 bases from J, the junction contained 11 bases not matched to a gene. The CDR3 runs 17 residues. CDR3 sequence: CASSEAGVAGGFNEQFF. DNA of the CDR3: TGCGCCAGCAGTGAGGCTGGGGTAGCGGGGGGCTTTAATGAGCAGTTCTTC.

This rearrangement joins TRBV25-1 to TRBJ1-1; D is ambiguous. Per germline, CDR1 MGHDK and CDR2 SYGVNS. The CDR3 is 13 residues long. V was clipped by 8 bases and J by 1 base, with 11 bases between them. The CDR3 DNA sequence: TGTGCCAGCTTGGGTCCAGGGAACACTGAAGCTTTCTTT. It is translated as CASLGPGNTEAFF.

In this sample, this clonotype turned up a few times. The CDR3 loop is CASSLAGIGNQPQHF. CDR3 coding DNA: TGCGCCAGCAGCTTGGCGGGTATTGGCAATCAGCCCCAGCATTTT. The chain joins TRBV5-1 to TRBJ1-5, with D uncertain. The CDR3 has 15 residues. CDR1 is SGHRS, CDR2 YFSETQ, per germline. The germline V and J ends were trimmed by 0 bases and 2 bases, with 9 bases remaining between them.

This clonotype appeared a few times. The chain has TRBV4-2 and TRBJ2-7, with D hard to call. CDR1 is LGHNA, CDR2 YNFKEQ, per germline. The CDR3 runs 13 residues. Trimming left V 0 bases short and J 2 bases short, with 5 bases between. In nucleotides, the CDR3 is TGTGCCAGCAGCCAAGATGAGGCCTACGAGCAGTACTTC. Translating gives CASSQDEAYEQYF.

The chain employs TRBV6-1 and TRBJ2-1; 9 bases are a match to TRBD2. This CDR3 comprises 14 residues. CDR1 is MNHNS and CDR2 is SASEGT in the germline V gene. Trimming removed 7 bases from V and 5 bases from J; junction bases left unmatched: 6. Here the CDR3 DNA reads TGTGCCAGCACTGCGGGGGGGCCCAACAATGAGCAGTTCTTC. It codes for CASTAGGPNNEQFF.

This chain connects TRBV12-3 or TRBV12-4 to TRBJ2-7; D assignment may be TRBD1 or TRBD2 (6 bases each). The CDR3 covers 14 residues. V was shortened by 7 bases and J by 0 bases, with 13 bases between the two germline ends. The CDR3 loop reads CASTEEGGSYEQYF. The CDR3 nucleotides read TGTGCCAGCACTGAGGAGGGGGGCTCCTACGAGCAGTACTTC.

This clonotype was seen more than once but under ten times. The chain is built from TRBV7-2 and TRBJ2-2; no firm D call. CDR3 size: 15 residues. Between the trimmed V and J ends, which lost 4 bases and 2 bases, there was a span of 11 bases. The germline CDR1 and CDR2 sequences are SGHTA and FQGNSA. For the CDR3, the DNA is TGTGCCAGCAGCTACGCCGGCCTAAACACCGGGGAGCTGTTTTTT. This translates into CASSYAGLNTGELFF.

This clonotype was found many times. The genes are TRBV20-1 and TRBJ2-7; D may correspond to TRBD1 or TRBD2 (5 bases each). The ends were cut back, 2 bases at V and 3 bases at J, with 11 bases in the middle. The length of the CDR3 is 13 residues. CDR1 is DFQATT and CDR2 is SNEGSKA in the germline V gene (reference sequence). The CDR3 coding sequence is TGCAGTGCTAGATCGGGACCTGACTACGAGCAGTACTTC. This encodes CSARSGPDYEQYF.

This chain joins TRBV4-2 and TRBJ2-1; no firm D call. CDR3 size: 13 residues. Per germline, CDR1 LGHNA and CDR2 YNFKEQ. V was clipped by 0 bases and J by 7 bases, with 7 bases between them. The CDR3 DNA reads as TGTGCCAGCAGCCAAGAACCCGGGAATGAGCAGTTCTTC. Protein sequence: CASSQEPGNEQFF.

This clonotype was seen a handful of times. The rearrangement joins TRBV7-2 to TRBJ2-3; no clear D gene. The V and J ends lost 0 bases and 6 bases respectively, with 16 bases between them. Germline assignment: CDR1 SGHTA and CDR2 FQGNSA. CDR3 length: 16 amino acids. The CDR3 DNA sequence: TGTGCCAGCAGCTTAGCGCGGCTAGTTCGAGAGGATACGCAGTATTTT. Translated: CASSLARLVREDTQYF.

The J gene is TRBJ2-7, the V gene TRBV6-2 or TRBV6-3; the D is unclear. Trimming removed 6 bases from V and 0 bases from J, with 21 bases in between. The germline CDR1 and CDR2 sequences are MNHEY and SVGEGT. This CDR3 comprises 17 residues. Here the CDR3 DNA reads TGTGCCAGCAGCGCCCATCTTACACAAGCAGTCTCCTACGAGCAGTACTTC. It specifies CASSAHLTQAVSYEQYF.

CDR3 loop: CASSPRAPNHYGYTF. The CDR3 DNA reads TGTGCCAGCAGCCCCAGGGCTCCCAACCACTATGGCTACACCTTC. The chain has TRBV7-8 and TRBJ1-2; possibly TRBD1 for D (5 bases). Trimming pared 5 bases from V and 3 bases from J, leaving 16 bases between. The CDR3 runs to 15 residues. Germline lookup yields CDR1 SGHVS and CDR2 FQNEAQ.

This clonotype was detected only a few times. This rearrangement joins TRBV9 to TRBJ1-2; 9 bases align to TRBD1. The CDR3 has 17 amino acids. Germline V gives CDR1 SGDLS, CDR2 YYNGEE. With V trimmed by 3 bases and J by 5 bases, 14 bases remained unmatched. CDR3 protein: CASSGRDRDLQTYGYTF. CDR3 sequence (DNA): TGTGCCAGCAGCGGCCGGGACAGGGATCTCCAGACTTATGGCTACACCTTC.